This TCR beta chain was identified during a study of cytomegalovirus exposure and HLA in healthy donors. As to this clone: What it binds is not known.

The PCR contained 60 Vbeta and 13 Jbeta primers. The protocol was immunoSEQ multiplex PCR, while the TCRdb copy is restricted to in-frame clones and leaves out a portion. The sample contains about 70,000 clones, 86% of which appear only once. Study-wide points: Later analysis identified several of the most significant clusters that appeared linked to common viral pathogens. In most subjects, TCR beta sequences reportedly gave accurate predictions of HLA-A and HLA-B alleles. According to an earlier analysis, most TCR beta V segments yielded productive rearrangements about 90% or about 30% of the time.

The source is a woman aged 25-40 years in good health and CMV-seronegative. The specimen was PBMCs.

CDR3 in amino acids: CASSLRQGASYEQYF. The CDR3, as DNA: TGTGCCAGCAGCCTGCGACAGGGGGCTTCTTACGAGCAGTACTTC. This sequence joins TRBV6-1 and TRBJ2-7; 10 bases line up with TRBD1. Germline V gene data show CDR1 as MNHNS and CDR2 as SASEGT. The CDR3 runs 15 residues. V lost 6 bases, J lost 4 bases, and 9 bases stayed unmatched.